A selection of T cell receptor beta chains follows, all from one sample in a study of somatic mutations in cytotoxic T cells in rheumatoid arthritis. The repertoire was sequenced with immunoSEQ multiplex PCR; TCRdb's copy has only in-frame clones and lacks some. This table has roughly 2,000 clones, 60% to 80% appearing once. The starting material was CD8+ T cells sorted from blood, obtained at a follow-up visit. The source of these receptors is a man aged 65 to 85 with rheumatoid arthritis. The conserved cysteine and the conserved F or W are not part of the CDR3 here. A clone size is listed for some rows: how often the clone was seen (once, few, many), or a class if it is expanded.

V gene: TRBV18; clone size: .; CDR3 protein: ASSPAGDTEAF
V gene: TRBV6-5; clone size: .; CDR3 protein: ASRSDRGEQY
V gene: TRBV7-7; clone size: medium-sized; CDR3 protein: ASSPDLANNEQF
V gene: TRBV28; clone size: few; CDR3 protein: ASSLGIDSNADTQY
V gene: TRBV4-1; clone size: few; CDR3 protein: ASSQGSEYEQY
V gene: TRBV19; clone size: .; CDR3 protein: ASTESGAGELF
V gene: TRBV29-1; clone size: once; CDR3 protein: SVIPGQALYEQY
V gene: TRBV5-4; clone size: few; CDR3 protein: ASSSLSGGPSTDTQY
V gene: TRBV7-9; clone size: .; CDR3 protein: ATILAGGMNTGELF
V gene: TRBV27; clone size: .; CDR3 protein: ASTTSGGPADTQY
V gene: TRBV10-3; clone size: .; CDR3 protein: AIMKGQASTDTQY
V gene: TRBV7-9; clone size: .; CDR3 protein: ASSSETSGELDTQY
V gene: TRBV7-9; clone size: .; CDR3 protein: ASSSPDRGPTSNNYGYT
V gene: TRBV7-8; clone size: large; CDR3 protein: ASSDAGYEQY
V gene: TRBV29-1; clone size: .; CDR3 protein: SVEGREGRPARQF
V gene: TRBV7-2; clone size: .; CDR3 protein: ASSSRTGLLTDTQY
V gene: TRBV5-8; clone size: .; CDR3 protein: ASSLEGSIVAF
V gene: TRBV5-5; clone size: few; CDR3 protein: ASSFPGGLEAF
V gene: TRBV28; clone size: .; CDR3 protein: ASRSDRSNQPQH
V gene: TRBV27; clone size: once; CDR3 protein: ASSFAGGSHNEQF
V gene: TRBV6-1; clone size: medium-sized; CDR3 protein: ASGEGLAMNEQF
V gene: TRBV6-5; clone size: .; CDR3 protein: ASSYWATPGGELF
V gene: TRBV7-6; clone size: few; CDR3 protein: ASSRPSGGVGYEQY
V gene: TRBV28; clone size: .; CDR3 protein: ASSLLRGYEQY
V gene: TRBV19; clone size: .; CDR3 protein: ASRWTPNTEAF
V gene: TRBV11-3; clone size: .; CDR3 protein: ASSFSSDPTYEQY
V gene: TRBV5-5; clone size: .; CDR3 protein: ASSSHRQSYEQY
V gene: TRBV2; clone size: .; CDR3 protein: ASSEIPGAHGYT